This T cell receptor beta chain stems from a study of blood T cell repertoires in COVID-19. Original analysis: By means of reference gene primer amplification, nucleated cell counts were estimated. Clones were read by immunoSEQ multiplex PCR, and TCRdb kept only the in-frame ones, dropping some. V, J and clone size were drawn from that table, and D and trimming were deduced from the DNA. The table records 260,000 or so clones, about nine tenths of them present only once. Recovered status applied to Cohort 3 donors who had two consecutive negative PCRs. It also applied to those with clearance or with symptom resolution. The CDR3 loop spans 14 amino acids. Germline V gene sequence: CDR1 SNHLY, CDR2 FYNNEI. Trimming shortened V by 6 bases and J by 13 bases, and 22 bases separated the two germline ends.

The V gene is TRBV2, the J gene TRBJ2-1, with TRBD1 as a possible D gene (7 bases). This receptor was identified in a young man who had recovered from COVID-19. Sequenced input: PBMCs or T cells enriched from blood (not recorded which). CDR3 in amino acids: CASREGQLVPEQFF. CDR3 sequence (DNA): TGTGCCAGCAGGGAGGGACAGTTAGTCCCCGAACAGTTCTTC.